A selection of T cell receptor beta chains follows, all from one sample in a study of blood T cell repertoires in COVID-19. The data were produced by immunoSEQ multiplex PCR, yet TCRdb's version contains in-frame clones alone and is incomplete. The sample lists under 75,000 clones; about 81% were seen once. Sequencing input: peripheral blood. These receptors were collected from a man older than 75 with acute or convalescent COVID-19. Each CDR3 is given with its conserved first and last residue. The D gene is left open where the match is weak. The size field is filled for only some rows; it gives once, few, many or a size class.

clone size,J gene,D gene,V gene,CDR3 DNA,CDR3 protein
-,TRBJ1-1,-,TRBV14,TGTGCCAGCACCCGTCTGGGGGAGGACACTGAAGCTTTCTTT,CASTRLGEDTEAFF
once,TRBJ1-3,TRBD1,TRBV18,TGTGCCAGCTCACCCCCAGGGACAGGGCGGAAAGACACCATATATTTT,CASSPPGTGRKDTIYF
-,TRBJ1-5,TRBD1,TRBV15,TGTGCCACCAGCAAGACGGGGGGACAGGGCCGGAGCAATCAGCCCCAGCATTTT,CATSKTGGQGRSNQPQHF
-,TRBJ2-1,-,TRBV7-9,TGTGCCAGCAGCTTATCCTCTTTTAATGAGCAGTTCTTC,CASSLSSFNEQFF
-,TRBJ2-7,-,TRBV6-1,TGTGCCAGCAGTGAAGGGCGGGATTACGAGCAGTACTTC,CASSEGRDYEQYF
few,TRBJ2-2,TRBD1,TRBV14,TGTGCCAGCAGCCACACCGGGACAGGGAATACCGGGGAGCTGTTTTTT,CASSHTGTGNTGELFF
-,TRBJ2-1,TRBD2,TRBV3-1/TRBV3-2,TGTGCCAGCAGCCAGGCAATTAGCGGGAAACATGAGCAGTTCTTC,CASSQAISGKHEQFF
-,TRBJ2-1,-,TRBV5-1,TGCGCCAGCAGCTCTACAGTTATCCATGAGCAGTTCTTC,CASSSTVIHEQFF
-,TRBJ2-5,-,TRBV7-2,TGTGCCAGCAGCCGGTCCGCCTCACTAGGATCGGAGACCCAGTACTTC,CASSRSASLGSETQYF
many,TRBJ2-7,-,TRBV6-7,TGTGCCGGAAAAGGGGCAGAGATATACGAGCAGTACTTC,CAGKGAEIYEQYF
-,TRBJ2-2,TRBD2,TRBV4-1,TGCGCCAGCAGCCGGGCCGCTAGCGGGAGTCAAACCGGGGAGCTGTTTTTT,CASSRAASGSQTGELFF
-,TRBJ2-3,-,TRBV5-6,TGTGCCAGCAGTAACAGGGAAGGGACGCAGTATTTT,CASSNREGTQYF
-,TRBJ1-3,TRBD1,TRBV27,TGTGCCAGCAGTCCGCGGCCCGGGACAGGGACACGAAACACCATATATTTT,CASSPRPGTGTRNTIYF